This TCR beta chain originates from a study of T cell responses to AZD1222 COVID-19 vaccine. Findings of the study overall: A reported finding is that nearly half of spike-specific TCRs target unmutated variant regions. Donors were mostly white British, more females; clonal diversity possibly underestimated.

Turning to this clone: Its matching antigen is unknown.

The repertoire was sequenced with immunoSEQ multiplex PCR; TCRdb's copy has only in-frame clones and lacks some. The profile shows 100,000 to 150,000 clones, roughly 90% of them singletons. Specimen: peripheral blood, collected on day 0 of AZD1222 vaccination. This receptor was identified in an adult in good health.

Written as DNA, the CDR3 is TGTGCCAGCAGCCAAGACCAGAACACTGAAGCTTTCTTT. Its translation: CASSQDQNTEAFF. This chain links TRBV14 with TRBJ1-1, with D unclear. V was trimmed by 0 bases and J by 1 base, leaving 3 bases between them. The CDR3 covers 13 residues. Germline values: CDR1 SGHDN, CDR2 FVKESK.